The 27 T cell receptor beta chains reported below all come from one sample, sequenced in a study of T cell responses to AZD1222 COVID-19 vaccine. The repertoire was sequenced with immunoSEQ multiplex PCR; TCRdb's copy has only in-frame clones and lacks some. Among some 80,000 clones, 70% to 90% were seen once, and the ten largest hold more than 8.5%. The material sequenced was peripheral blood, taken 28 days after the second dose of the MenACWY control vaccine. The source is an adult who received the MenACWY meningococcal vaccine as a control.

This chain uses TRBV19 with TRBJ1-6, with D maybe TRBD1 (5 bases). The CDR3 sequence is 15 residues long. The germline V gene has CDR1 LNHDA and CDR2 SQIVND (reference sequence). V shed 6 bases and J shed 10 bases, with 19 bases lying between them. CDR3 residues: CASSRRQGGASPLHF. As DNA, the CDR3 is TGTGCCAGTAGCCGCCGGCAGGGTGGCGCCTCACCCCTCCACTTT.

The rearrangement joins TRBV27 to TRBJ1-3; the D is unclear. Germline CDR1 and CDR2: MNHEY and SMNVEV (reference sequence). V lost 1 base, J lost 2 bases, and 9 bases lay in between. This CDR3 region has 15 residues. CDR3 residues: CASSLFPAAGNTIYF. For the CDR3, the DNA is TGTGCCAGCAGTTTATTCCCGGCAGCTGGAAACACCATATATTTT.

The V and J genes are TRBV6-5 and TRBJ1-1; 9 bases fit TRBD1. The germline V gene encodes CDR1 MNHEY and CDR2 SVGAGI. CDR3 length: 14 amino acids. The junction had 2 bases not matched to a gene; V was cut back by 5 bases and J by 1 base. The DNA for the CDR3 is TGTGCCAGCAGTCCACAGGGGGCGAACACTGAAGCTTTCTTT. This encodes CASSPQGANTEAFF.

The chain joins TRBV15 to TRBJ2-5; 14 bases line up with TRBD2. CDR3 length equals 18 residues. Germline V CDR1 and CDR2: LNHNV, YYDKDF (reference sequence). J lost 4 bases, V lost 2 bases, and 9 bases had no gene match. CDR3 amino acids: CATSRMGLAGALGETQYF. CDR3 coding DNA: TGTGCCACCAGCAGAATGGGACTAGCGGGGGCCCTGGGAGAGACCCAGTACTTC.

The chain carries TRBV3-1 (or the pseudogene TRBV3-2) and TRBJ2-1; D may be TRBD2 (6 bases). V gave up 0 bases and J gave up 9 bases, with 12 bases separating them. This CDR3 contains 14 residues. Germline V gene data show CDR1 as LGHDT and CDR2 as YNNKEL (reference sequence). The CDR3 nucleotides are TGTGCCAGCAGCCAAGACCGGGGGTATGGTGAGCAGTTCTTC. Translated, it gives CASSQDRGYGEQFF.

The CDR3 loop is CAWKRRGETQYF. In DNA form, the CDR3 reads TGTGCCTGGAAGCGACGAGGGGAGACCCAGTACTTC. The chain combines TRBV30 with TRBJ2-5, with a possible D match to TRBD2 (5 bases). Germline V gene data show CDR1 as GTSNPN and CDR2 as SVGIG (reference sequence). The CDR3 is made up of 12 amino acids. V was trimmed by 4 bases and J by 5 bases, leaving 11 bases between them.

The rearrangement uses TRBV5-1 and TRBJ2-2; 7 bases match TRBD2. The CDR3 has 16 residues. The V and J ends lost 1 base and 0 bases, in that order; junction bases with no gene match: 3. Germline V lookup: CDR1 SGHRS, CDR2 YFSETQ. The CDR3 sequence: CASSLREDANTGELFF. In DNA, the CDR3 is TGCGCCAGCAGCTTGCGGGAGGACGCGAACACCGGGGAGCTGTTTTTT.

The chain combines TRBV7-2 with TRBJ2-3, with 9 positions matching TRBD1. The CDR3 runs 15 residues. The J segment lost 4 bases and the V segment lost 5 bases, leaving 7 bases of the junction unmatched. The germline gives CDR1 SGHTA, CDR2 FQGNSA. The DNA of the CDR3 is TGTGCCAGCAGCCCGGGACAGGGTGACGCAGATACGCAGTATTTT. Translating it yields CASSPGQGDADTQYF.

This chain joins TRBV6-2 or TRBV6-3 and TRBJ1-2; tentative D call: TRBD1 (6 bases). The CDR3 totals 14 residues. The germline CDR1 and CDR2 sequences are MNHEY and SVGEGT. The ends were cut back, 4 bases at V and 4 bases at J, with 13 bases in the middle. The CDR3 loop reads CASSWMTGAYGYTF. The CDR3 DNA reads TGTGCCAGCAGTTGGATGACAGGAGCCTATGGCTACACCTTC.

In its sample, this clone was seen a few times. The chain is built from TRBV2 and TRBJ2-6; 8 bases fit TRBD1. The CDR3 consists of 15 residues. V lost 8 bases, J lost 4 bases, and 7 bases stayed unmatched. Germline V lookup: CDR1 SNHLY, CDR2 FYNNEI. CDR3 nucleotide sequence: TGTGCCAGCTACCAGGGGGCACCCGGGGCCAACGTCCTGACTTTC. Its protein is CASYQGAPGANVLTF.

J is TRBJ2-5 and V is TRBV6-4; D is tentatively TRBD1 or TRBD2 (5 bases each). The CDR3 length is 18 residues. In germline, CDR1 is MRHNA, CDR2 SNTAGT. The germline V and J ends were trimmed by 2 bases and 4 bases, with 23 bases remaining between them. The CDR3 loop reads CASSDERHGGPLRETQYF. The CDR3 region has the DNA TGTGCCAGCAGTGACGAGCGGCATGGGGGACCACTACGAGAGACCCAGTACTTC.

The chain carries TRBV7-2 and TRBJ2-2, with TRBD1 matching over 9 bases. The V segment lost 4 bases and the J segment 0 bases; nucleotides outside the gene matches: 0. The CDR3 spans 15 residues. Germline CDR1 reads SGHTA; CDR2 reads FQGNSA. CDR3 loop: CASSWDRANTGELFF. CDR3 DNA sequence: TGTGCCAGCAGCTGGGACAGGGCGAACACCGGGGAGCTGTTTTTT.

The chain employs TRBV6-1 and TRBJ2-7; possibly TRBD1 or TRBD2 for D (5 bases each). Germline CDR1 is MNHNS and CDR2 is SASEGT. Deletions cut 1 base from V and 3 bases from J, with 13 bases between. This CDR3 is built from 15 residues. CDR3: CASSEGGADYYEQYF. The CDR3 DNA reads as TGTGCCAGCAGTGAAGGAGGGGCAGACTACTACGAGCAGTACTTC.

The rearrangement links TRBV7-2 to TRBJ2-5; TRBD1 matches 12 bases. Germline-derived CDR1 and CDR2 are SGHTA and FQGNSA. The length of the CDR3 is 17 residues. The junction had 12 bases not matched to a gene; V was cut back by 5 bases and J by 5 bases. CDR3 sequence reads: CASSLQPGQGAGETQYF. The CDR3 nucleotides are TGTGCCAGCAGCCTCCAACCGGGACAGGGGGCTGGGGAGACCCAGTACTTC.

The chain links TRBV28 to TRBJ1-1; 10 bases are shared with TRBD1. Germline CDR1 is MDHEN and CDR2 is SYDVKM. The length of the CDR3 is 15 residues. The ends lost 7 bases at V and 11 bases at J; junction bases unmatched: 16. The CDR3 coding sequence is TGTGCCAGCAAACCAATACCGGGACAGGGGACGAGCGCTTTCTTT. Amino acids: CASKPIPGQGTSAFF.

This clone was detected a few times. The CDR3 DNA reads as TGTGCCAGCAGCTTGGAACGGAGGAACACTGAAGCTTTCTTT. Translating gives CASSLERRNTEAFF. This rearrangement joins TRBV5-6 to TRBJ1-1; no clear D gene. V was pared by 0 bases and J by 1 base, with 7 bases between. This CDR3 is built from 14 residues. Germline CDR1 and CDR2: SGHDT and YYEEEE.

This chain connects TRBV29-1 to TRBJ2-7; TRBD2 aligns across 12 bases. V gave up 5 bases and J gave up 2 bases; unmatched junction bases: 1. The CDR3 is 13 amino acids. Germline CDR1 SQVTM, CDR2 ANQGSEA. CDR3 protein: CSVRTSGAYEQYF. CDR3 bases: TGCAGCGTTCGGACTAGCGGGGCCTACGAGCAGTACTTC.

The V gene is TRBV5-1, the J gene TRBJ2-3, with 9 bases aligning to TRBD1. With 0 bases clipped from V and 3 bases from J, the junction kept 5 bases outside the gene matches. From germline, CDR1 is SGHRS and CDR2 YFSETQ. The CDR3 contains 16 residues. The CDR3 DNA reads TGCGCCAGCAGCTTGGGTGGGACAGGGAAGACAGATACGCAGTATTTT. Protein: CASSLGGTGKTDTQYF.

V and J are TRBV28 and TRBJ1-2, with TRBD1 matching 7 bases. Germline V lookup: CDR1 MDHEN, CDR2 SYDVKM. V lost 6 bases, J lost 4 bases, and 5 bases stayed unmatched. The CDR3 is 13 amino acids. The CDR3 protein is CASSTPGGYGYTF. The CDR3 DNA reads as TGTGCCAGCAGCACCCCAGGGGGCTATGGCTACACCTTC.

This clone occurred once. V and J are TRBV24-1 and TRBJ2-3, with D tentatively TRBD1 (6 bases). V lost 5 bases to trimming and J lost 4 bases, with 15 bases between them. The CDR3 has 15 residues. Germline V CDR1 and CDR2: KGHDR, SFDVKD. CDR3 DNA: TGTGCCACCAGTGCTCCAGGGGCTATGGCAGATACGCAGTATTTT. Its translation is CATSAPGAMADTQYF.

The rearrangement uses TRBV10-1 and TRBJ1-1, with 10 bases aligning to TRBD1. The germline gives CDR1 WNHNN, CDR2 SYGVQD (reference sequence). After removal of 11 bases from V and 3 bases from J, the junction contained 12 bases not matched to a gene. The CDR3 extends over 15 amino acids. The CDR3 sequence: CARWTGGAPDTEAFF. CDR3 DNA sequence: TGCGCCCGTTGGACAGGGGGAGCCCCTGACACTGAAGCTTTCTTT.

DNA of the CDR3: TGTGCCAGCACCCTGAACAGGGGACCCAATGAAAAACTGTTTTTT. Translation: CASTLNRGPNEKLFF. This chain uses TRBV2 with TRBJ1-4, with 7 bases matching TRBD1. Germline lookup yields CDR1 SNHLY and CDR2 FYNNEI. This CDR3 spans 15 amino acids. Losses at the gene ends were 7 bases for V and 5 bases for J; bases not matched to a gene: 10. Looking up the rest from reference TRBV2 and TRBJ1-4 gives the full variable domain: EPEVTQTPSHQVTQMGQEVILRCVPISNHLYFYWYRQILGQKVEFLVSFYNNEISEKSEIFDDQFSVERPDGSNFTLKIRSTKLEDSAMYFCASTLNRGPNEKLFFGSGTQLSVL.

This clone appeared once. V and J are TRBV19 and TRBJ1-5; no clear D gene. Germline values: CDR1 LNHDA, CDR2 SQIVND (reference sequence). The length of the CDR3 is 17 residues. Trimming pared 0 bases from V and 0 bases from J, leaving 12 bases between. For the CDR3, the DNA is TGTGCCAGTAGTATAGATCCACCACGAGTTAGCAATCAGCCCCAGCATTTT. Amino acid sequence: CASSIDPPRVSNQPQHF.

The chain employs TRBV28 and TRBJ2-7, with D unresolved. The CDR3 has 11 residues. Germline V gene data show CDR1 as MDHEN and CDR2 as SYDVKM. Trimming took 2 bases from V and 4 from J, leaving 3 bases between them. CDR3: CASSLGYEQYF. In DNA form, the CDR3 reads TGTGCCAGCAGTTTAGGGTACGAGCAGTACTTC.

This clone was seen only once. The chain uses TRBV3-1 (or the pseudogene TRBV3-2) and TRBJ2-1, with D perhaps matching TRBD2 (5 bases). Germline values: CDR1 LGHDT, CDR2 YNNKEL (reference sequence). The V end lost 1 base, the J end lost 0 bases, and 10 bases lay between the germline ends. The CDR3 sequence is 16 residues long. CDR3 protein: CASSQVWSGSYNEQFF. The DNA for the CDR3 is TGTGCCAGCAGCCAAGTCTGGAGCGGCTCCTACAATGAGCAGTTCTTC.

V gene TRBV24-1 combines with J gene TRBJ2-7, with D unresolved. CDR1 and CDR2 from the germline V gene are KGHDR and SFDVKD. With 4 bases removed from V and 0 bases from J, the gap between germline ends came to 6 bases. The CDR3 totals 13 residues. CDR3 region: CATSDPSSYEQYF. The CDR3 nucleotides are TGTGCCACCAGTGACCCGAGCTCCTACGAGCAGTACTTC.

The V gene is TRBV7-9, the J gene TRBJ2-5; possible D gene TRBD1, 5 bases. Germline CDR1 reads SEHNR; CDR2 reads FQNEAQ (reference sequence). This CDR3 has 11 amino acids. Trimming cost V 4 bases and J 7 bases, with 7 bases left between them. Written as DNA, the CDR3 is TGTGCCAGCAGCTCTAGGGGGACCCAGTACTTC. Encoded protein: CASSSRGTQYF.